The clone carrying this T cell receptor beta chain was recorded many times. As yet, its antigen is unknown. This CDR3 is 13 amino acids long. CDR1 and CDR2 from the germline V gene are DFQATT and SNEGSKA (reference sequence). V was cut by 6 bases and J by 1 base, with 11 bases left in between. These data belong to a study of neurological immune-mediated disorders. The study's findings and limits: The multiple sclerosis repertoire cluster had no clinical or MRI correlate. The repertoires of 18 of 34 multiple sclerosis patients were placed by phylogenetic grouping in a single related-CDR3 cluster, which may be a signature.

The cDNA was generated by 5'RACE with 10-nucleotide random UMIs. TCRdb ran MiXCR on the 5' RACE reads and lists one entry per CDR3 protein. The sample carries under 60,000 distinct CDR3 sequences, over 4.5% recorded once. Sorted libraries drew on more than 850,000 CD4+ or CD8+ T cells. The rearrangement links TRBV20-1 to TRBJ2-3, with unresolved D. Sequenced input: CD4+ T cells from blood. This clonotype was obtained from a woman younger than 35 with multiple sclerosis. This chain's CDR3 is CSAGPRRTDTQYF. The DNA of the CDR3 is TGCAGTGCAGGACCTCGACGCACAGATACGCAGTATTTT.